This T cell receptor beta chain was sequenced for a study of radiotherapy plus CTLA-4 blockade in lung cancer listed by TCRdb under 2018. In the study overall: Among enrolled patients, roughly 17% had an objective response and 30% to 35% reached disease control. Paper-wide results and their limitations: After treatment with radiotherapy and ipilimumab, TCR clones that originated in tumors expanded in peripheral blood. Increased serum interferon-beta after radiation, together with early dynamic changes in blood T cell clones, were reported to be the strongest predictors of response.

Focal radiation therapy combined with CTLA-4 blockade (ipilimumab) was tested in patients with chemo-refractory metastatic non-small-cell lung cancer. This clone was picked up a small number of times. Its antigen target is currently unknown. Qualities for individual bases were not recorded, and no much larger clone is one base off. Library preparation employed the immunoSEQ multiplex PCR assay. TCRdb limited this immuneACCESS table to in-frame rearrangements with V and J called. A share of clones is missing; checked studies link under half to unresolved V genes, and the rest is unexplained. The sample table records fewer than 45,000 clones; 85% of these occur just once. Together, the top ten hold 5.8% of the sample. Per the germline V gene (reference sequence), MNHEY is the CDR1 and SMNVEV is the CDR2. The CDR3 runs 14 residues from the cysteine to the phenylalanine. The kept DNA is CDR3 alone, 42 bases in frame from the first base. The germline ends are 10 bases apart after V is trimmed by 6 bases and J by 1 base.

The sample was peripheral blood, taken from a patient treated with radiotherapy plus ipilimumab. This TCR was recovered from a human donor with non-small cell lung cancer who had stable disease on radiotherapy plus ipilimumab. This receptor chain uses TRBV27 and TRBJ1-3, with TRBD1 tentatively as D gene (5 bases match). The DNA sequence is TGTGCCAGCAGCCCACAGGTTTCTGGAAACACCATATATTTT. It encodes CASSPQVSGNTIYF.